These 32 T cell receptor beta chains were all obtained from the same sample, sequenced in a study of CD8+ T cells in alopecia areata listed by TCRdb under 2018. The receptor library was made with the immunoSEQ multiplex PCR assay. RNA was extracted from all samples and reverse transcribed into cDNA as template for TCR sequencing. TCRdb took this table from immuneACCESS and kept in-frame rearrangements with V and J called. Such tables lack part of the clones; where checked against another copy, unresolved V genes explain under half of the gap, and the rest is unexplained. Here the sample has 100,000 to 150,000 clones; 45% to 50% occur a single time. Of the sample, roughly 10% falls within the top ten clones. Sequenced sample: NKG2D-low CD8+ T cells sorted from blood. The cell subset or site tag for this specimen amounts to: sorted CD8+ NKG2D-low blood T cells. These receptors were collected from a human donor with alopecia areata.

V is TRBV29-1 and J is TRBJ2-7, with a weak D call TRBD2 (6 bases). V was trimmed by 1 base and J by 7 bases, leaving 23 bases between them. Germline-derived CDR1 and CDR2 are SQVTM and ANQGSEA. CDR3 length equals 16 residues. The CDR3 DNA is TGCAGCGTTGAAGTTGAGACCCCTGTTACAGGAGGGGAGCAGTACTTC. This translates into CSVEVETPVTGGEQYF.

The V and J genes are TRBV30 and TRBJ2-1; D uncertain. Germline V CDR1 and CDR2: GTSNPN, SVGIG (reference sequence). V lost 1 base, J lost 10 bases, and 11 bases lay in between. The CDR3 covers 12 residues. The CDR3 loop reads CAWSGGLSEQFF. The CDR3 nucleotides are TGTGCCTGGAGTGGGGGTCTTTCGGAGCAGTTCTTC.

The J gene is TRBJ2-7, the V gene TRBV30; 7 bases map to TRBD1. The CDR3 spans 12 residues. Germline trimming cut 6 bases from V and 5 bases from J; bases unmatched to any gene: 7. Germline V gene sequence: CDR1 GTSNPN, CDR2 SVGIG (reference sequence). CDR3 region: CACRDSRDEQYF. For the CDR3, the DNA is TGTGCCTGCCGGGACAGTCGGGACGAGCAGTACTTC.

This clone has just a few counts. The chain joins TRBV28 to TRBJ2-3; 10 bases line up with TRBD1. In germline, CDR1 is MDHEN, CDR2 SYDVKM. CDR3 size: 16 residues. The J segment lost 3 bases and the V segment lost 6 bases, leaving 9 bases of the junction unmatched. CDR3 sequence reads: CASSLLGTGETDTQYF. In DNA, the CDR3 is TGTGCCAGCAGCCTGCTAGGGACAGGGGAAACAGATACGCAGTATTTT.

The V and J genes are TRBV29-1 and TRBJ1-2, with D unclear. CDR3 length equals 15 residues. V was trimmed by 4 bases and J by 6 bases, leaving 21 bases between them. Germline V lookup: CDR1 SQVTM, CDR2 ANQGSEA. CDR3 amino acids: CSVGVKGPPVNGYTF. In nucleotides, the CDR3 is TGCAGCGTTGGGGTAAAGGGCCCACCAGTAAATGGCTACACCTTC. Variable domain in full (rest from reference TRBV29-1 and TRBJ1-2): SAVISQKPSRDICQRGTSLTIQCQVDSQVTMMFWYRQQPGQSLTLIATANQGSEATYESGFVIDKFPISRPNLTFSTLTVSNMSPEDSSIYLCSVGVKGPPVNGYTFGSGTRLTVV.

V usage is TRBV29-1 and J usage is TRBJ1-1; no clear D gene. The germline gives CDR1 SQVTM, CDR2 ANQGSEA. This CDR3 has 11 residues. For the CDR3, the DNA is TGCAGGGGCACAAGGGACACTGAAGCTTTCTTT. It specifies CRGTRDTEAFF.

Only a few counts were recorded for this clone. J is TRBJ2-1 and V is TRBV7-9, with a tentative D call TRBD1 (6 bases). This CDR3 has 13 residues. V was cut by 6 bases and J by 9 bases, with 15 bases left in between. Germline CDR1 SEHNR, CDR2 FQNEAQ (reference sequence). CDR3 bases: TGTGCCAGCAGTTCACAGGGAGCAAGTGAGCAGTTCTTC. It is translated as CASSSQGASEQFF.

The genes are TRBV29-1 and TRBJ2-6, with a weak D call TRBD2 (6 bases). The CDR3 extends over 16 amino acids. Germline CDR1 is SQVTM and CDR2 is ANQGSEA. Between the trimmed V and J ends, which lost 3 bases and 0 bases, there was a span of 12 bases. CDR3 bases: TGCAGCGTTGACGGGGGTAGCAACTCTGGGGCCAACGTCCTGACTTTC. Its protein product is CSVDGGSNSGANVLTF.

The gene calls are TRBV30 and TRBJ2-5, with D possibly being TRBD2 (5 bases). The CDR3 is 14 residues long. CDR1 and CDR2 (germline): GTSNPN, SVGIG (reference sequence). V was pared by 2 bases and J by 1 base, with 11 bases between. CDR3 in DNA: TGTGCCTGGAGTCCCGGACTCGGCCAAGAGACCCAGTACTTC. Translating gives CAWSPGLGQETQYF.

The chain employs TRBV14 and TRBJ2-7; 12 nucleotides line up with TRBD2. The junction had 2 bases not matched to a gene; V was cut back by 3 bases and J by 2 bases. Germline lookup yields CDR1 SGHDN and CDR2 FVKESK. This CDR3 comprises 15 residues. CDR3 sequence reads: CASSQGLAGPYEQYF. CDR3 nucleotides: TGTGCCAGCAGCCAGGGACTAGCGGGCCCCTACGAGCAGTACTTC.

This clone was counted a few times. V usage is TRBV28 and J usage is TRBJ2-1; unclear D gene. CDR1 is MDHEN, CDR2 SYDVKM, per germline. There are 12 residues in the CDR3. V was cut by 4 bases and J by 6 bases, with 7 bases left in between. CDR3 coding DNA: TGTGCCAGCAGTTCCCCCAGCAATGAGCAGTTCTTC. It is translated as CASSSPSNEQFF.

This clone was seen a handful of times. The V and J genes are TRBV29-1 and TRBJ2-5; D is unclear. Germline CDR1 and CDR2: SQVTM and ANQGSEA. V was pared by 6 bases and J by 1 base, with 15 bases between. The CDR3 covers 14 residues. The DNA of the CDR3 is TGCAGCGTCGAACCTCCAGCGTCCCAAGAGACCCAGTACTTC. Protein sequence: CSVEPPASQETQYF.

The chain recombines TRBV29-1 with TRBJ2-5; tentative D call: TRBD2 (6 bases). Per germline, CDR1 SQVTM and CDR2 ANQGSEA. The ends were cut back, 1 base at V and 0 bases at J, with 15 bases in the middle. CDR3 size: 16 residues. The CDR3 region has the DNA TGCAGCGTTGAAGGTTGGGTAGCGGAGTACCAAGAGACCCAGTACTTC. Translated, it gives CSVEGWVAEYQETQYF.

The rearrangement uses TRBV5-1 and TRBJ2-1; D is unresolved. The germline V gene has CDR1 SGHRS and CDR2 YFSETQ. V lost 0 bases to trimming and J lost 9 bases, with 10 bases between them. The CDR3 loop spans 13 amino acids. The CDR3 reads CASSLAEGLEQFF. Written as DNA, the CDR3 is TGCGCCAGCAGCTTGGCCGAAGGGCTTGAGCAGTTCTTC.

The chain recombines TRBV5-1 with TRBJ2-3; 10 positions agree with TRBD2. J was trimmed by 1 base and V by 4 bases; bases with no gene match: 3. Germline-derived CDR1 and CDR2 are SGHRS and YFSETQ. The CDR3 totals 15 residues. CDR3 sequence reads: CASSPGTSGTDTQYF. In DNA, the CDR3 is TGCGCCAGCAGCCCCGGGACTAGCGGCACAGATACGCAGTATTTT.

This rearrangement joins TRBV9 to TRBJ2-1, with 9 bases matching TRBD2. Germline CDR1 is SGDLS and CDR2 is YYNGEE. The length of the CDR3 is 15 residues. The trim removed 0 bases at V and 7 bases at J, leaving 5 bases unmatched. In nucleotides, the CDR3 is TGTGCCAGCAGCGTAGCGTCGGCGGGAGGGAATGAGCAGTTCTTC. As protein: CASSVASAGGNEQFF.

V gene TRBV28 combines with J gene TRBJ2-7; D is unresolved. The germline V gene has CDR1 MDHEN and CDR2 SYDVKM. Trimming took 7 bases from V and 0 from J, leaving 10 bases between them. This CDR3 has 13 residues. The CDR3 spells CASNESSSYEQYF. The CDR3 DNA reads TGTGCCAGCAATGAGTCCAGCTCCTACGAGCAGTACTTC.

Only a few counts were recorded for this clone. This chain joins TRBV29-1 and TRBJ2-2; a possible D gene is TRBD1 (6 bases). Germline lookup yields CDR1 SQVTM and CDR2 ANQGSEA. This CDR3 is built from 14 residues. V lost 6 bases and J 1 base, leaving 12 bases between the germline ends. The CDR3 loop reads CSVRTRGNTGELFF. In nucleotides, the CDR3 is TGCAGCGTCAGAACCAGGGGGAACACCGGGGAGCTGTTTTTT.

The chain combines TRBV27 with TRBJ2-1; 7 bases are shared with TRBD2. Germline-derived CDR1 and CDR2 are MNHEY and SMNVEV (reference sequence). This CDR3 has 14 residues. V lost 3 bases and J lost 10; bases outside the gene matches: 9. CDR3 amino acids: CASSLGTGGREQFF. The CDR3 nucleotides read TGTGCCAGCAGTTTGGGGACGGGAGGCCGCGAGCAGTTCTTC.

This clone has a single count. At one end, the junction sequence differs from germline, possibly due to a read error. Here the CDR3 reads CAISARTGEGTEAFF. CDR3 nucleotides: TGTGCCATCAGTGCCCGTACAGGGGAGGGGACTGAAGCTTTCTTT. This rearrangement joins TRBV6-6 to TRBJ1-1, with 7 bases fitting TRBD1. CDR1 MNHNY and CDR2 SVGAGI come from the germline V gene (reference sequence). This CDR3 spans 15 amino acids.

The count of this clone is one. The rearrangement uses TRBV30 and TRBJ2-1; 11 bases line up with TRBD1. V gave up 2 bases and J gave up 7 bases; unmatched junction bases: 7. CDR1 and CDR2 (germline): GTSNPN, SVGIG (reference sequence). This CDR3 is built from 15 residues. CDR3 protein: CAWSSDRGLGNEQFF. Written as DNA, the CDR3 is TGTGCCTGGAGTTCGGACAGGGGGCTCGGAAATGAGCAGTTCTTC.

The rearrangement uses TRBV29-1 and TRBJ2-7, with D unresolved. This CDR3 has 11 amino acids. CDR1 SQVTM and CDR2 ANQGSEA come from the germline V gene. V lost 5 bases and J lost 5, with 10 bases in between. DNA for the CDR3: TGCAGCGTTCTGGGGTTCCACGAGCAGTACTTC. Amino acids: CSVLGFHEQYF.

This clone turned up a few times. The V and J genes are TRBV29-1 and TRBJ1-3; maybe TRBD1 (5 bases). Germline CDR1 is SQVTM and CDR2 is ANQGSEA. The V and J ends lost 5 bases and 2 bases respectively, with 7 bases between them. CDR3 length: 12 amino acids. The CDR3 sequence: CSVQGAGNTIYF. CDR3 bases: TGCAGCGTTCAGGGAGCTGGAAACACCATATATTTT.

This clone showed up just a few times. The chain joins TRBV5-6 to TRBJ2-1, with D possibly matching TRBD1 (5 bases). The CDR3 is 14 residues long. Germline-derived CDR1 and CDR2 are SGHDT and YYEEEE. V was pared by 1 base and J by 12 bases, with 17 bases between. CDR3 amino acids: CASSLSVGAPMQFF. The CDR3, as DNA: TGTGCCAGCAGCTTGTCGGTTGGGGCACCAATGCAGTTCTTC.

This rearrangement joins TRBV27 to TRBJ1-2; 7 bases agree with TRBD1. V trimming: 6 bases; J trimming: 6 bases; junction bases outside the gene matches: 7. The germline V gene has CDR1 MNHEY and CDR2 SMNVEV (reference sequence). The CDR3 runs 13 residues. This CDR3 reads CASSPRGNNGYTF. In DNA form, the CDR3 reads TGTGCCAGCAGCCCCAGGGGGAACAATGGCTACACCTTC.

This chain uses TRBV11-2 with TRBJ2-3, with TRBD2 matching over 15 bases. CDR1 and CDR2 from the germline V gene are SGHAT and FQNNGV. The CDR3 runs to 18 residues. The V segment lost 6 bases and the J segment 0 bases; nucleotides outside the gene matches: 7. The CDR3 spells CASRPGTSGGTSTDTQYF. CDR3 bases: TGTGCCAGCAGGCCCGGGACTAGCGGGGGGACTAGCACAGATACGCAGTATTTT. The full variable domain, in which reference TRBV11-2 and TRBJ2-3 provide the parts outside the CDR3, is EAGVAQSPRYKIIEKRQSVAFWCNPISGHATLYWYQQILGQGPKLLIQFQNNGVVDDSQLPKDRFSAERLKGVDSTLKIQPAKLEDSAVYLCASRPGTSGGTSTDTQYFGPGTRLTVL.

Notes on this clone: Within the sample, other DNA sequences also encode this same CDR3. The chain's CDR3 is CAWKALAGQPYEQYF. The CDR3, as DNA: TGTGCCTGGAAGGCCCTAGCGGGGCAGCCCTACGAGCAGTACTTC. The chain has TRBV30 and TRBJ2-7, with 9 bases that match TRBD2. V shed 4 bases, J shed 2 bases, and the junction held 9 bases outside the gene matches. The length of the CDR3 is 15 residues. Looked up from germline, CDR1 is GTSNPN and CDR2 is SVGIG (reference sequence). Looking up the rest from reference TRBV30 and TRBJ2-7 gives the full variable domain: SQTIHQWPATLVQPVGSPLSLECTVEGTSNPNLYWYRQAAGRGLQLLFYSVGIGQISSEVPQNLSASRPQDRQFILSSKKLLLSDSGFYLCAWKALAGQPYEQYFGPGTRLTVT.

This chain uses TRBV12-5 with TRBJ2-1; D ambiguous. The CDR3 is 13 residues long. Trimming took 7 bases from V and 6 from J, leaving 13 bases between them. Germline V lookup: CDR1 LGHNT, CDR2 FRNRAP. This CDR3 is CASAPPAVNEQFF. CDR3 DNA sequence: TGTGCTAGTGCCCCCCCCGCAGTCAATGAGCAGTTCTTC.

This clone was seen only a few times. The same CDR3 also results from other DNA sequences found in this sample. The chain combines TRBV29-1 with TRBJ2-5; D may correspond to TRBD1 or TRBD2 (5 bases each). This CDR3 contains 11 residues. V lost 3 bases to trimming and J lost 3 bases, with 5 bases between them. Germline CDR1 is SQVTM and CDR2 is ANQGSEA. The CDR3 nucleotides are TGCAGCGTTGAGGGGGAAGAGACCCAGTACTTC. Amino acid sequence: CSVEGEETQYF.

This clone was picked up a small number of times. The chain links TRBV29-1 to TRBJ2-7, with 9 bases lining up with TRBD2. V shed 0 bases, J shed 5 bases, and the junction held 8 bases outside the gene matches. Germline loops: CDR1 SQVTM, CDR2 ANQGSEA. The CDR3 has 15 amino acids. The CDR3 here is CSVEEVRGGVNEQYF. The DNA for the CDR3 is TGCAGCGTTGAAGAAGTGCGGGGGGGCGTTAACGAGCAGTACTTC.

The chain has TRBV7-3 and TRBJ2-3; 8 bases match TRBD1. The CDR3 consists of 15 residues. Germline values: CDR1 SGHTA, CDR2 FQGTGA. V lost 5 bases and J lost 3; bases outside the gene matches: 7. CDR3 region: CASSKTGGWTDTQYF. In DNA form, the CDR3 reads TGTGCCAGCAGCAAAACAGGGGGTTGGACAGATACGCAGTATTTT.

CDR3 in amino acids: CASSYSNRALDGYTF. The CDR3 DNA reads as TGTGCCAGCAGTTACTCGAACAGGGCGCTCGATGGCTACACCTTC. The rearrangement joins TRBV6-5 to TRBJ1-2, with D perhaps matching TRBD1 (6 bases). V shed 0 bases and J shed 6 bases, with 14 bases lying between them. Germline V gives CDR1 MNHEY, CDR2 SVGAGI. This CDR3 is 15 amino acids long.